This T cell receptor beta chain comes out of a study of blood T cell repertoires in COVID-19 (dated by TCRdb to 2020 to 2022). The study in broad terms: Collaborator samples came from the United States, Italy and Spain and covered acute and convalescent phases of COVID-19. The material from the prospective study consisted of cDNA or gDNA derived from T cells, B-cell-depleted T cells, or PBMCs. Deeply sampled blood TCRbeta repertoires from subjects exposed to, actively infected with, or recovered from COVID-19 were included in the dataset. A freely available public database, intended as a resource for researchers studying the immune response to SARS-CoV-2, is where the repertoires were released. The samples were drawn from the first 160 participants of the ongoing ImmuneRACE study and from 1,254 subjects provided by 6 global collaborators. Sample metadata almost always included a de-identified subject ID, COVID-19 status, age in years and sex. Where available, HLA class I and class II types were taken from metadata supplied by the sample provider and were not determined by assay-based typing. The paper's findings and limits, for the study overall: The amount of clinical and demographic metadata varied by source and participant and was provided uncurated.

The immunoSEQ Assay, a bias-controlled multiplex PCR, was used to amplify TCRbeta CDR3 regions from genomic DNA. The source study handled its data this way. Nucleated cell counts per sample were estimated from amplification of reference gene primers within the assay. To quantify the absolute abundance of each unique TCRbeta CDR3 rearrangement, sequence reads were collapsed and filtered. For each sample, productive Simpson clonality was calculated as the square root of Simpson's diversity index over productive rearrangements. TCRdb retrieved this table from immuneACCESS and kept in-frame rearrangements only. Not all clones are present; in checked studies, unresolved V genes account for under half, and no reason is known for the remainder. The V and J calls and the clone size are those of that table, but D and trimming were determined from the DNA. The sample table lists approximately 260,000 clones, around 87% of them with a count of one. Of the sample, roughly 7% falls within the top ten clones.

Another Seattle source contributed samples from volunteer blood donors who had recovered from COVID-19. Each collaborating institution followed its own protocols to collect whole blood in K2EDTA tubes. For TCRbeta analysis, collaborators shipped samples in one of three forms: frozen whole blood, isolated PBMCs, or DNA extracted from either of those sample types. CDR1 and CDR2 are read off the germline V gene (reference sequence) as LNHDA and SQIVND. V and J are trimmed by 3 bases and 0 bases, and the gene matches miss 2 bases of the junction. The CDR3 measures 15 amino acids from cysteine to phenylalanine. This entry keeps only the CDR3 DNA: 45 bases, framed from base 1. To note about this clone: Its target antigen remains unknown. The sample holds no much larger clone one base away, and base qualities are not on file.

The receptor was isolated from a man aged 55 to 70 who had recovered from COVID-19. The V and J genes are TRBV19 and TRBJ1-5, and 7 junction bases match TRBD1. Sequencing used peripheral blood. The CDR3 sequence is CASSIGTASNQPQHF. DNA sequence: TGTGCCAGTAGTATCGGGACAGCTAGCAATCAGCCCCAGCATTTT.